These T cell receptor beta chains were read from a single sample in a study of response to subunit inactivated influenza vaccine. TCRdb re-called the RT-PCR reads through MiXCR, storing one row per CDR3 protein. The table shows roughly 520,000 distinct CDR3 sequences, with 25% occurring only once. This specimen was CD4+ T cells sorted from PBMCs, taken more than 4 days after vaccination. Receptor source: a man aged 45-65 years who received an inactivated influenza vaccine. The CDR3 runs from the conserved cysteine through the conserved F or W. D genes are given only for firm matches. The size of a clone is reported for some rows only, either as once, few or many, or as a class for expanded clones.

clone_size	v_call	d_call	j_call	cdr3_nt	cdr3_aa
few	TRBV3-1	.	TRBJ2-2	TGTGCCAGCCGAGGCGGAACGATGTGGACCGGGGAGCTGTTTTTT	CASRGGTMWTGELFF
few	TRBV12-3/TRBV12-4	.	TRBJ2-7	TGTGCCAGCAGTCGATTCTACGAGCAGTACTTC	CASSRFYEQYF
few	TRBV7-3	TRBD2	TRBJ2-5	TGTGCCAGCAGCTTCGGTGGGGCTAGCGGGAGAGAGACCCAGTACTTC	CASSFGGASGRETQYF
.	TRBV6-1	TRBD1	TRBJ2-7	TGTGCCAGCAGCCGGGGACAGTGGTACGAGCAGTACTTC	CASSRGQWYEQYF
few	TRBV20-1	TRBD2	TRBJ2-1	TGCAGTGCGTCCCGGGGGGGTCCCTACAATGAGCAGTTCTTC	CSASRGGPYNEQFF
few	TRBV12-3/TRBV12-4	.	TRBJ1-5	TGTGCCAGCAGCCCACCAGGGGCCGAATGGCCCCAGCATTTT	CASSPPGAEWPQHF
few	TRBV10-3	TRBD1	TRBJ1-1	TGTGCCATCAGAGGACAGGAAAACACTGAAGCTTTCTTT	CAIRGQENTEAFF
.	TRBV10-3	TRBD1	TRBJ2-7	TGTGCCATCAGTGAGGGACAGGCCTACGAGCAGTACTTC	CAISEGQAYEQYF
.	TRBV13	.	TRBJ2-3	TGTGCCAGCAGCTTAGAAGGAGATAGCACAGATACGCAGTATTTT	CASSLEGDSTDTQYF
.	TRBV20-1	TRBD2	TRBJ2-3	TGCAGTGCTACCGGGACTAGCGTAGATACGCAGTATTTT	CSATGTSVDTQYF
.	TRBV5-1	.	TRBJ2-3	TGCGCCAGCAGCCGGGCCCCTGGCACAGATACGCAGTATTTT	CASSRAPGTDTQYF
.	TRBV5-1	.	TRBJ1-2	TGCGCCAGCAGCGTCAACAGGGAGGGCTACACCTTC	CASSVNREGYTF
few	TRBV4-3	.	TRBJ2-2	TGCGCCAGCAGCCAAGAGGGGGGCACCGGGGAGCTGTTTTTT	CASSQEGGTGELFF
.	TRBV7-2	.	TRBJ1-1	TGTGCCAGCAGCTTAGTAGGAAGGAATGAAGCTTTCTTT	CASSLVGRNEAFF
.	TRBV7-3	.	TRBJ2-2	TGTGCCAGCAGCTCGGGACCGAACACCGGGGAGCTGTTTTTT	CASSSGPNTGELFF
once	TRBV2	.	TRBJ2-7	TGTGCCAGCAGAGAGAGGGCCGGTAGTGGTGAGCAGTACTTC	CASRERAGSGEQYF
.	TRBV14	.	TRBJ2-6	TGTGCCAGCAGCCAATGGACACTTACCCCCCGCTCTGGGGCCAACGTCCTGACTTTC	CASSQWTLTPRSGANVLTF
.	TRBV19	.	TRBJ2-7	TGTGCCAGTGGGAACGGCGGTGGCATTTACTTC	CASGNGGGIYF
.	TRBV5-1	TRBD2	TRBJ2-1	TGCGCCAGCGGACTAGCGGGAGGGCCAAATTCTCGCAATGAGCAGTTCTTC	CASGLAGGPNSRNEQFF
.	TRBV6-1	.	TRBJ1-5	TGTGCCAGCAGTGTCGCCCCGTCGGCCAATCAGCCCCAGCATTTT	CASSVAPSANQPQHF
.	TRBV20-1	.	TRBJ1-1	TGCAGTGCTAGAGATCCGTCGGGGGGAGGCACTGAAGCTTTCTTT	CSARDPSGGGTEAFF
few	TRBV5-1	.	TRBJ2-1	TGCGCCAGCAAGCCCGGGACGTCCAGTTACAATGAGCAGTTCTTC	CASKPGTSSYNEQFF
.	TRBV5-1	TRBD2	TRBJ2-1	TGCGCCAGCAGCTTGGCCAAGACTAGCAGAGACTACAATGAGCAGTTCTTC	CASSLAKTSRDYNEQFF
.	TRBV12-3/TRBV12-4	.	TRBJ2-2	TGTGCCAGCAGTCTAACCTCGACAGCGAACACCGGGGAGCTGTTTTTT	CASSLTSTANTGELFF
.	TRBV20-1	TRBD2	TRBJ2-3	TGCAGTGCTAGAGATCGTCTAAAGCGGGAGGGCCCCGATACGCAGTATTTT	CSARDRLKREGPDTQYF
few	TRBV6-2/TRBV6-3	.	TRBJ1-2	TGTGCCAGCAGTTACCTCGGTCCAAGGGGTTCAGACTATGGCTACACCTTC	CASSYLGPRGSDYGYTF
few	TRBV5-6	.	TRBJ2-7	TGTGCCAGCGGCCGGGACGGCACCTACGAGCAGTACTTC	CASGRDGTYEQYF
few	TRBV20-1	TRBD2	TRBJ2-1	TGCAGTGCTGGGCTAGCGGGAAACAATGAGCAGTTCTTC	CSAGLAGNNEQFF
many	TRBV12-3/TRBV12-4	TRBD1	TRBJ2-3	TGTGCCAGCAGGGGACAGGCCAACACAGATACGCAGTATTTT	CASRGQANTDTQYF
.	TRBV15	.	TRBJ1-4	TGTGCCACCAGCAGAGGAGGGAATGAAAAACTGTTTTTT	CATSRGGNEKLFF
many	TRBV24-1	.	TRBJ2-1	TGTGCCACCAGTGATAGGACACCCCTTTACAATGAGCAGTTCTTC	CATSDRTPLYNEQFF
.	TRBV12-3/TRBV12-4	.	TRBJ2-2	TGTGCCAGCAGCCCTTCCAGCCTAGGAACCACCGGGGAGCTGTTTTTT	CASSPSSLGTTGELFF
few	TRBV6-1	.	TRBJ2-4	TGTGCCAGCTACTCTCTAGCCAAAAACATTCAGTACTTC	CASYSLAKNIQYF
.	TRBV7-2	.	TRBJ2-3	TGTGCCAGCAGCTTAAAGCGGACTAGCACAGATACGCAGTATTTT	CASSLKRTSTDTQYF
.	TRBV7-2	TRBD2	TRBJ2-3	TGTGCCAGCAGCTTAGCTACAGGGACTAGCGGGTATACGCAGTATTTT	CASSLATGTSGYTQYF
many	TRBV12-3/TRBV12-4	.	TRBJ2-5	TGTGCCAGCAGTTTATACGGGGAGACCCAGTACTTC	CASSLYGETQYF
.	TRBV5-1	TRBD1	TRBJ1-1	TGCGCCAGCAGCTTTACAGGGGGAGGGACTGAAGCTTTCTTT	CASSFTGGGTEAFF
few	TRBV20-1	.	TRBJ2-3	TGCAGTGCGTGGCTAGCGACAGATACGCAGTATTTT	CSAWLATDTQYF
few	TRBV6-2/TRBV6-3	TRBD2	TRBJ2-7	TGTGCCAGCAGTTGGGGGGGGACTTCTTACGAGCAGTACTTC	CASSWGGTSYEQYF
few	TRBV29-1	.	TRBJ2-3	TGCAGCATTAAAAGGGACTCTCCTAGCACAGATACGCAGTATTTT	CSIKRDSPSTDTQYF
.	TRBV11-2	.	TRBJ2-7	TGTGCCAGCAACTCCTTTCCCAGGGCCTACGAGCAGTACTTC	CASNSFPRAYEQYF
few	TRBV12-3/TRBV12-4	.	TRBJ2-7	TGTGCCAGCAGTGTCACTGCGGGGTACGAGCAGTACTTC	CASSVTAGYEQYF
many	TRBV9	.	TRBJ1-2	TGTGCCAGCAGCGTAGACGACGCGAGTTTGAGGACAGCCTCTAACTATGGCTACACCTTC	CASSVDDASLRTASNYGYTF
few	TRBV24-1	TRBD1	TRBJ2-3	TGTGCCACCAGGGGGACCGGGACAGGAGATACGCAGTATTTT	CATRGTGTGDTQYF
few	TRBV15	TRBD2	TRBJ2-3	TGTGCCACCAGCAGACAGACTAGCGACACAGATACGCAGTATTTT	CATSRQTSDTDTQYF
.	TRBV12-3/TRBV12-4	TRBD1	TRBJ1-5	TGTGCCAGCACCAGGACAGGGGGCGGTCAGCCCCAGCATTTT	CASTRTGGGQPQHF
.	TRBV12-3/TRBV12-4	TRBD2	TRBJ2-5	TGTGCCAGCAGTTTCTCGGGACTAGGGACTCGGGAGACCCAGTACTTC	CASSFSGLGTRETQYF
few	TRBV12-3/TRBV12-4	TRBD2	TRBJ2-5	TGTGCCAGCAGGGACCGACTAGCGGGGCCAGAGACCCAGTACTTC	CASRDRLAGPETQYF
.	TRBV6-2/TRBV6-3	TRBD1	TRBJ2-7	TGTGCCAGCAGCTCTTCCGGGACAGGGGGCTACGAGCAGTACTTC	CASSSSGTGGYEQYF
few	TRBV5-1	.	TRBJ1-4	TGCGCCAGCAGCAGGGAGCATGCAACTAATGAAAAACTGTTTTTT	CASSREHATNEKLFF
.	TRBV6-2/TRBV6-3	TRBD1	TRBJ2-2	TGTGCCAGCAGCCCTAGACAGGGCCCCACCGGGGAGCTGTTTTTT	CASSPRQGPTGELFF